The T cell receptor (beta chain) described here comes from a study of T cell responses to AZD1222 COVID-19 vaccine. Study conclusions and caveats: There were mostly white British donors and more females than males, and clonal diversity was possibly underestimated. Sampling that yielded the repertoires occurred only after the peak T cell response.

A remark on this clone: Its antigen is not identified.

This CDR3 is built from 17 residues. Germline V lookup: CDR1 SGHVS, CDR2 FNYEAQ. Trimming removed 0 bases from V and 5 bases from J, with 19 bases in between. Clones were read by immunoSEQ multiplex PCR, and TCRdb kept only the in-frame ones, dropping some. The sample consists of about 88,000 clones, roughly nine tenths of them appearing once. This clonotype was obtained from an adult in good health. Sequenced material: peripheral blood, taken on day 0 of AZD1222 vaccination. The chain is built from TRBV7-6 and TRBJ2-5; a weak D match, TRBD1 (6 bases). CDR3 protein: CASSLAELGGPMETQYF. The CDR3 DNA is TGTGCCAGCAGCTTAGCGGAGCTAGGGGGACCGATGGAGACCCAGTACTTC.